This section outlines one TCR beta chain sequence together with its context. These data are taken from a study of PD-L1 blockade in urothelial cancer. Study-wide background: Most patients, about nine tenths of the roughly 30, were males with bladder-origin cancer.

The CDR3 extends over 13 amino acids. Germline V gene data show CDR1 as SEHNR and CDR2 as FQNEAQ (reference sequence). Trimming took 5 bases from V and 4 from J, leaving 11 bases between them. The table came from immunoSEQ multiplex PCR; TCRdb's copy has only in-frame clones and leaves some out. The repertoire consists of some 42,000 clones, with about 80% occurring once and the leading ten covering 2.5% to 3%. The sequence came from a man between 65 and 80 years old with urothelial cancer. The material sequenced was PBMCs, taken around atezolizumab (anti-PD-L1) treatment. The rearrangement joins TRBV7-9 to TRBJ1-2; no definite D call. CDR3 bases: TGTGCCAGCAGCCCCCTGGGGAGCTATGGCTACACCTTC. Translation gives CASSPLGSYGYTF.